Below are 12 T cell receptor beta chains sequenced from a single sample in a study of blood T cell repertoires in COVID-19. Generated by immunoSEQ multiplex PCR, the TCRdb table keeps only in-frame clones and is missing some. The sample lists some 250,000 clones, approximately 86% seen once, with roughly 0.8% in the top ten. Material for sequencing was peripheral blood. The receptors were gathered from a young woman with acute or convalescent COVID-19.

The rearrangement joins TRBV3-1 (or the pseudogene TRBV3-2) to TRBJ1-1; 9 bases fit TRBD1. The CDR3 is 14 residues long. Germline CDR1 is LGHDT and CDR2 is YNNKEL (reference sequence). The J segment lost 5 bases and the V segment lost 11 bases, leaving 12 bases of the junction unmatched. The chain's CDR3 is CASGGQGRTTEAFF. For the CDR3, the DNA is TGTGCCTCTGGGGGACAGGGCCGAACGACTGAAGCTTTCTTT.

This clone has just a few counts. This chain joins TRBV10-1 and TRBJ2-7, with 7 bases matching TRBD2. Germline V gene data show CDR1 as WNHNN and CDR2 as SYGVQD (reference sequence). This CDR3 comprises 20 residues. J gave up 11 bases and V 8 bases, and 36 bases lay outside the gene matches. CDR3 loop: CASGGRNPTSSRDWDYDEYF. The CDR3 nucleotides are TGCGCCAGCGGAGGTCGGAACCCGACTAGCAGCCGCGATTGGGACTACGACGAGTACTTC.

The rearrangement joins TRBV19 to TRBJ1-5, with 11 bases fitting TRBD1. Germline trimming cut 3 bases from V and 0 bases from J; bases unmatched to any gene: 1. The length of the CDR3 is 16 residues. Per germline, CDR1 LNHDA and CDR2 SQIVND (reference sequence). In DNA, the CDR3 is TGTGCCAGTAGTATCGGGACAGGGGGTAGCAATCAGCCCCAGCATTTT. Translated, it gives CASSIGTGGSNQPQHF.

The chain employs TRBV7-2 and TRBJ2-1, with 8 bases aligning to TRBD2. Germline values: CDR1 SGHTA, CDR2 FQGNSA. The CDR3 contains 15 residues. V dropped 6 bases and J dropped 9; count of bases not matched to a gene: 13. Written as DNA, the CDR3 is TGTGCCAGCAGTCCAGGACTAGCTAGGTTGACTGAGCAGTTCTTC. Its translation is CASSPGLARLTEQFF.

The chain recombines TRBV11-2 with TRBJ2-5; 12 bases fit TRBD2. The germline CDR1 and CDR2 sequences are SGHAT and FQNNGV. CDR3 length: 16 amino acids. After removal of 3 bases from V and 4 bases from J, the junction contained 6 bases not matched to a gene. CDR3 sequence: CASSFRLAGVGETQYF. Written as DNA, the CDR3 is TGTGCCAGCAGCTTCAGACTAGCGGGAGTCGGAGAGACCCAGTACTTC.

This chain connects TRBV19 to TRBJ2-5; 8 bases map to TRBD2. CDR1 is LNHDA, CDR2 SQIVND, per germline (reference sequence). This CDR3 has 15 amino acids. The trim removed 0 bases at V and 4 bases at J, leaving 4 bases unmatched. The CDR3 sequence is CASSIERGAGETQYF. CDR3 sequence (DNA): TGTGCCAGTAGTATAGAGCGGGGGGCCGGAGAGACCCAGTACTTC.

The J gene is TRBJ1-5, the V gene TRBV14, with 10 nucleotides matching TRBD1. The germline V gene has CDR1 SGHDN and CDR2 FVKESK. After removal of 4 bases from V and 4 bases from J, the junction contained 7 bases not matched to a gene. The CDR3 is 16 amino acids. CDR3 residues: CASSPRDRGHNQPQHF. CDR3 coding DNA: TGTGCCAGCAGCCCGAGGGACAGGGGTCATAATCAGCCCCAGCATTTT.

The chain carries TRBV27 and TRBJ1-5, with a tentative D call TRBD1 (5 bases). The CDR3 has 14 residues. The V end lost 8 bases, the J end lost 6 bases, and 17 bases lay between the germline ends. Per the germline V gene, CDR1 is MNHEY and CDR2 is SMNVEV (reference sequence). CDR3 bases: TGTGCCAGCGGTGGACGTAGTAGGGGTCAGCCCCAGCATTTT. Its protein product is CASGGRSRGQPQHF.

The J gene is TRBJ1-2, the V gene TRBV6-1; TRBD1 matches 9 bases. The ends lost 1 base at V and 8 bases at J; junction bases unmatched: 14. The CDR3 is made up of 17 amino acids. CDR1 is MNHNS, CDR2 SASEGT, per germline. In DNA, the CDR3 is TGTGCCAGCAGTGAAGACAGAACAGGGGGCGCGGTACGGGGCTACACCTTC. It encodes CASSEDRTGGAVRGYTF.

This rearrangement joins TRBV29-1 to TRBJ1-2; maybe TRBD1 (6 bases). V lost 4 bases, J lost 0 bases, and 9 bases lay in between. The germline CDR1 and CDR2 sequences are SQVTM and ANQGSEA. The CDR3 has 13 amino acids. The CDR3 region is CSVGGTSNYGYTF. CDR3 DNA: TGCAGCGTTGGTGGGACATCTAACTATGGCTACACCTTC.

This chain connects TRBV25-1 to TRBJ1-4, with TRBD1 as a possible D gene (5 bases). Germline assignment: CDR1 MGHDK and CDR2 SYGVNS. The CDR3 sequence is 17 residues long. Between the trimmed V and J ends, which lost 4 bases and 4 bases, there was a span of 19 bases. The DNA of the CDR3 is TGTGCCAGCAGTGGTTTAACATTCGGGGACTTTAATGAAAAACTGTTTTTT. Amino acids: CASSGLTFGDFNEKLFF.

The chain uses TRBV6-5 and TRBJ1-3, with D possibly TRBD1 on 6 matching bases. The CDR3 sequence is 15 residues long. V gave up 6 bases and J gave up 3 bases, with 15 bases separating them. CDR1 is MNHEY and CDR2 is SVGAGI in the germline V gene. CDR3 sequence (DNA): TGTGCCAGCAGAGCCACGCAGGGGAGTGGAAACACCATATATTTT. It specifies CASRATQGSGNTIYF.